The 23 T cell receptor beta chains below were found in one sample sequenced in a study of CD8 T cells in Susac syndrome. An input of about 0.5 to 1 ug of RNA was subjected to reverse transcription using random hexamers. TCRdb fed the immunoSEQ multiplex PCR reads into MiXCR, producing one record per CDR3 protein. Here the sample spans around 100,000 distinct CDR3 sequences, about 96% being singletons. Sequenced input: CD8+ T cells from PBMCs. Receptors originate from a human donor with Susac syndrome.

This rearrangement joins TRBV15 to TRBJ1-5; 9 nucleotides align to TRBD1. This CDR3 contains 15 residues. Per the germline V gene, CDR1 is LNHNV and CDR2 is YYDKDF (reference sequence). Unmatched junction bases numbered 6, after V lost 0 bases and J lost 9 bases. CDR3 loop: CATSREGQGGRPQHF. The CDR3 bases are TGTGCCACCAGCAGAGAGGGACAGGGTGGTCGGCCCCAGCATTTT.

This clonotype was counted once. The V gene is TRBV20-1, the J gene TRBJ2-1; perhaps TRBD2 as D (5 bases). Trimming pared 6 bases from V and 0 bases from J, leaving 18 bases between. This CDR3 is built from 16 residues. Germline V gene data show CDR1 as DFQATT and CDR2 as SNEGSKA (reference sequence). The DNA for the CDR3 is TGCAGTGCCGATAGCGTGGGGTTGAGCTCCTACAATGAGCAGTTCTTC. It encodes CSADSVGLSSYNEQFF.

This chain connects TRBV4-1 to TRBJ2-1; 8 nucleotides align to TRBD2. This CDR3 region has 17 residues. CDR1 and CDR2 (germline): MGHRA, YSYEKL. V gave up 2 bases and J gave up 6 bases; unmatched junction bases: 12. The CDR3 DNA sequence: TGCGCCAGCAGCCAAACCGAGCGGGAGCGAAAAGGCAATGAGCAGTTCTTC. Amino acids: CASSQTERERKGNEQFF.

The chain has TRBV7-9 and TRBJ2-5; D gene uncertain. The germline V gene encodes CDR1 SEHNR and CDR2 FQNEAQ (reference sequence). The CDR3 totals 12 residues. V lost 5 bases to trimming and J lost 5 bases, with 9 bases between them. The chain's CDR3 is CASSHLGETQYF. The DNA of the CDR3 is TGTGCCAGCAGCCACTTAGGGGAGACCCAGTACTTC.

This CDR3 is CASSQVQVGGLGAFF. CDR3 DNA sequence: TGCGCCAGCAGCCAAGTACAGGTCGGGGGACTGGGAGCTTTCTTT. The chain recombines TRBV4-1 with TRBJ1-1, with D perhaps matching TRBD1 (5 bases). Looked up from germline, CDR1 is MGHRA and CDR2 is YSYEKL. This CDR3 has 15 residues. Deletions cut 1 base from V and 10 bases from J, with 19 bases between.

The rearrangement uses TRBV29-1 and TRBJ1-1; D uncertain. The length of the CDR3 is 12 residues. The germline V and J ends were trimmed by 0 bases and 8 bases, with 10 bases remaining between them. Germline V lookup: CDR1 SQVTM, CDR2 ANQGSEA. CDR3: CSVEEEVVEAFF. The CDR3 DNA reads TGCAGCGTTGAAGAAGAGGTAGTGGAAGCTTTCTTT.

The J gene is TRBJ2-5, the V gene TRBV7-9, with a weak D call TRBD1 (6 bases). The CDR3 spans 13 residues. The V end was cut by 2 bases, the J end by 2 bases, with 6 bases between. Looked up from germline, CDR1 is SEHNR and CDR2 is FQNEAQ (reference sequence). The CDR3 region has the DNA TGTGCCAGCAGCTTACAGGGGCAAGAGACCCAGTACTTC. This gives the protein CASSLQGQETQYF.

This chain connects TRBV5-1 to TRBJ2-5; D tentatively fits TRBD1 or TRBD2 (6 bases each). The ends were cut back, 4 bases at V and 5 bases at J, with 18 bases in the middle. Germline V lookup: CDR1 SGHRS, CDR2 YFSETQ. The CDR3 is 15 residues long. CDR3 amino acids: CASSPQGLGGETQYF. CDR3 DNA sequence: TGCGCCAGCAGCCCCCAAGGTCTAGGGGGGGAGACCCAGTACTTC. The full variable domain, its missing parts supplied by reference TRBV5-1 and TRBJ2-5, is KAGVTQTPRYLIKTRGQQVTLSCSPISGHRSVSWYQQTPGQGLQFLFEYFSETQRNKGNFPGRFSGRQFSNSRSEMNVSTLELGDSALYLCASSPQGLGGETQYFGPGTRLLVL.

The chain joins TRBV20-1 to TRBJ2-3; the match to TRBD1 covers 8 bases. Germline V gene data show CDR1 as DFQATT and CDR2 as SNEGSKA (reference sequence). The CDR3 consists of 16 residues. The ends lost 2 bases at V and 0 bases at J; junction bases unmatched: 7. The CDR3 coding sequence is TGCAGTGCTAGATTACAGGGGGTGGGTAGCACAGATACGCAGTATTTT. Residues: CSARLQGVGSTDTQYF.

V usage is TRBV7-9 and J usage is TRBJ2-2, with D uncertain. V was pared by 0 bases and J by 0 bases, with 11 bases between. This CDR3 contains 17 residues. Germline lookup yields CDR1 SEHNR and CDR2 FQNEAQ (reference sequence). The CDR3 region has the DNA TGTGCCAGCAGCTTAGCGCGTAACCTCCCGAACACCGGGGAGCTGTTTTTT. Protein: CASSLARNLPNTGELFF.

The CDR3 DNA reads TGTGCCAGCTCACCACCGGCCCCAGATGACACCCAGTACTTC. Translating gives CASSPPAPDDTQYF. The chain recombines TRBV18 with TRBJ2-5; unclear D gene. Germline loops: CDR1 KGHSH, CDR2 LQKENI. This CDR3 has 14 residues. Trimming left V 0 bases short and J 8 bases short, with 13 bases between.

This rearrangement joins TRBV9 to TRBJ1-1; possibly TRBD1 for D (5 bases). V lost 0 bases and J 4 bases, leaving 16 bases between the germline ends. Germline CDR1 and CDR2: SGDLS and YYNGEE. The CDR3 has 16 amino acids. CDR3: CASSVGEGKAGTEAFF. CDR3 nucleotides: TGTGCCAGCAGCGTAGGGGAGGGGAAGGCGGGCACTGAAGCTTTCTTT. Full variable domain (rest looked up from reference TRBV9 and TRBJ1-1): DSGVTQTPKHLITATGQRVTLRCSPRSGDLSVYWYQQSLDQGLQFLIQYYNGEERAKGNILERFSAQQFPDLHSELNLSSLELGDSALYFCASSVGEGKAGTEAFFGQGTRLTVV.

This sequence joins TRBV3-1 and TRBJ2-7; no definite D call. The CDR3 has 12 amino acids. V was clipped by 0 bases and J by 5 bases, with 5 bases between them. Looked up from germline, CDR1 is LGHDT and CDR2 is YNNKEL (reference sequence). The CDR3 sequence: CASSQETDEQYF. CDR3 bases: TGTGCCAGCAGCCAAGAGACGGACGAGCAGTACTTC.

The gene calls are TRBV5-1 and TRBJ2-3; 7 positions match TRBD1. The CDR3 loop spans 15 amino acids. After removal of 4 bases from V and 0 bases from J, the junction contained 5 bases not matched to a gene. Germline loops: CDR1 SGHRS, CDR2 YFSETQ. CDR3 nucleotides: TGCGCCAGCAGCCCCGGGACAGCGAGCACAGATACGCAGTATTTT. It yields the protein CASSPGTASTDTQYF.

The chain joins TRBV7-6 to TRBJ2-5; possibly TRBD1 for D (7 bases). The CDR3 is 12 residues long. The germline V gene encodes CDR1 SGHVS and CDR2 FNYEAQ. Trimming shortened V by 10 bases and J by 2 bases, and 11 bases separated the two germline ends. CDR3 bases: TGTGCCAAGCAGGGGGGTCAAGAGACCCAGTACTTC. This encodes CAKQGGQETQYF.

This chain uses TRBV11-3 with TRBJ2-3, with TRBD2 matching 13 bases. Trimming removed 5 bases from V and 6 bases from J; junction bases left unmatched: 5. Germline V gives CDR1 SGHNT, CDR2 YENEEA. This CDR3 has 15 amino acids. The CDR3 sequence is CASSPGLAGLDTQYF. As DNA, the CDR3 is TGTGCCAGCAGCCCGGGACTAGCGGGATTGGATACGCAGTATTTT.

V is TRBV29-1 and J is TRBJ2-2; a weak D match, TRBD1 (6 bases). The CDR3 extends over 13 amino acids. Germline CDR1 SQVTM, CDR2 ANQGSEA. V lost 7 bases to trimming and J lost 2 bases, with 11 bases between them. CDR3 sequence reads: CSGGTQNTGELFF. The CDR3 bases are TGCAGCGGAGGGACACAAAACACCGGGGAGCTGTTTTTT.

This chain joins TRBV20-1 and TRBJ2-7; D not resolved. The CDR3 length is 16 residues. Looked up from germline, CDR1 is DFQATT and CDR2 is SNEGSKA (reference sequence). V was pared by 0 bases and J by 1 base, with 16 bases between. The CDR3 nucleotides are TGCAGTGCTAGAGATGGTCTTGGAGTTTCTTCCTACGAGCAGTACTTC. This sequence encodes CSARDGLGVSSYEQYF.

This rearrangement joins TRBV27 to TRBJ2-1; 11 bases map to TRBD2. V was clipped by 0 bases and J by 12 bases; unmatched bases: 10. Germline V lookup: CDR1 MNHEY, CDR2 SMNVEV (reference sequence). The CDR3 is 16 amino acids. The CDR3 here is CASSLSPGLAVGGQFF. In DNA, the CDR3 is TGTGCCAGCAGTTTATCTCCGGGACTAGCGGTGGGGGGGCAGTTCTTC.

The chain carries TRBV9 and TRBJ1-2, with D hard to call. Between the trimmed V and J ends, which lost 3 bases and 7 bases, there was a span of 10 bases. This CDR3 contains 12 residues. Germline V gives CDR1 SGDLS, CDR2 YYNGEE. CDR3 sequence (DNA): TGTGCCAGCAGCGGGCTCATCCTTGGCTACACCTTC. Its protein is CASSGLILGYTF. The variable domain in full, completed from reference TRBV9 and TRBJ1-2, reads DSGVTQTPKHLITATGQRVTLRCSPRSGDLSVYWYQQSLDQGLQFLIQYYNGEERAKGNILERFSAQQFPDLHSELNLSSLELGDSALYFCASSGLILGYTFGSGTRLTVV.

The genes are TRBV28 and TRBJ2-1; the match to TRBD1 covers 7 bases. The CDR3 contains 15 residues. V was pared by 6 bases and J by 6 bases, with 11 bases of the junction left unmatched. CDR1 MDHEN and CDR2 SYDVKM come from the germline V gene. This CDR3 reads CASRPTGMLRNEQFF. The CDR3 coding sequence is TGTGCCAGCAGGCCGACAGGGATGCTTCGCAATGAGCAGTTCTTC.

The chain is built from TRBV3-1 and TRBJ2-5; a weak D match, TRBD1 (6 bases). Germline CDR1 LGHDT, CDR2 YNNKEL (reference sequence). V lost 3 bases to trimming and J lost 8 bases, with 22 bases between them. This CDR3 spans 16 amino acids. CDR3 amino acids: CASSHMVGAGVQTQYF. As DNA, the CDR3 is TGTGCCAGCAGCCACATGGTGGGGGCCGGGGTTCAAACCCAGTACTTC.

The rearrangement joins TRBV5-6 to TRBJ2-7; D tentatively fits TRBD1 or TRBD2 (5 bases each). The CDR3 has 14 amino acids. The germline CDR1 and CDR2 sequences are SGHDT and YYEEEE. With 4 bases removed from V and 3 bases from J, the gap between germline ends came to 14 bases. CDR3 sequence (DNA): TGTGCCAGCAGCCTGCGAGGGGCCCGCTACGAGCAGTACTTC. Protein: CASSLRGARYEQYF.